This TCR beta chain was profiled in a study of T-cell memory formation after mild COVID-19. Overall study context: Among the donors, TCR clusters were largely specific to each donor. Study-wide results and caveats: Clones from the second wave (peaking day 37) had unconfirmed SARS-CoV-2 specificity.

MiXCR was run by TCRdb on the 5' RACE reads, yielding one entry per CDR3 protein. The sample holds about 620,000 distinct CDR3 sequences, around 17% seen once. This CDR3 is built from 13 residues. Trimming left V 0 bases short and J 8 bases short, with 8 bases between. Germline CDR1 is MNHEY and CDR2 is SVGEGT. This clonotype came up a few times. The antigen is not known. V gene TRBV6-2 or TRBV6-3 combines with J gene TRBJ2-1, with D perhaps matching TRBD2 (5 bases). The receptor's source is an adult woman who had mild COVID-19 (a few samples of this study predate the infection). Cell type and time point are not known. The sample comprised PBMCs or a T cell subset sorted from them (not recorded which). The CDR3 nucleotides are TGTGCCAGCAGTTACTCGGGGAGCGATGAGCAGTTCTTC. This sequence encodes CASSYSGSDEQFF.